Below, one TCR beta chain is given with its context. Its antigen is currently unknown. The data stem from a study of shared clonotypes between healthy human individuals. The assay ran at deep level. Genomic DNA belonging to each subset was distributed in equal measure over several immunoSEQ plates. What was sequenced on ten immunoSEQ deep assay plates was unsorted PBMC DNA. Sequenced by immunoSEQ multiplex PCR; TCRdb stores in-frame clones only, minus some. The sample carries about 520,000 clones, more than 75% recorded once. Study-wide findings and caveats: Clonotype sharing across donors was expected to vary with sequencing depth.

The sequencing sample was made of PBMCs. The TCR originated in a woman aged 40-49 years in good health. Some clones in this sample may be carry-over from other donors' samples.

CDR3 region: CASSDVGRETQYF. The CDR3 region has the DNA TGTGCCAGCAGTGACGTAGGGCGGGAGACCCAGTACTTC. The chain recombines TRBV2 with TRBJ2-5; D gene unclear. The CDR3 runs 13 residues. The V end lost 3 bases, the J end lost 5 bases, and 10 bases lay between the germline ends. The germline V gene encodes CDR1 SNHLY and CDR2 FYNNEI.